A single sample gave rise to the 2 T cell receptor beta chains below, sequenced in a study of shared clonotypes between healthy human individuals. In the naive CD8 group, cells lacked CD45RO and were positively selected for CCR7, so terminally differentiated effector memory CD45RA+ cells were left out. Profiled with immunoSEQ multiplex PCR; TCRdb holds only in-frame clones, not every one. In the table there are roughly 2.1 million clones, 85% to 95% of which are singletons. The source material was naive CD8+ T cells from PBMCs. These receptors were obtained from a man between 18 and 29 years old in good health. Some clones in this sample may be carry-over from other donors' samples.

V is TRBV6-5 and J is TRBJ2-4, with D perhaps matching TRBD2 (6 bases). This CDR3 has 15 residues. Germline V gene sequence: CDR1 MNHEY, CDR2 SVGAGI. V lost 6 bases and J 7 bases, leaving 19 bases between the germline ends. CDR3: CASSKTGTRENIQYF. The CDR3 region has the DNA TGTGCCAGCAGCAAAACCGGGACTCGGGAGAACATTCAGTACTTC.

This rearrangement joins TRBV7-8 to TRBJ2-7; D is ambiguous. Looked up from germline, CDR1 is SGHVS and CDR2 is FQNEAQ. Trimming shortened V by 0 bases and J by 3 bases, and 6 bases separated the two germline ends. CDR3 length equals 13 residues. The DNA of the CDR3 is TGTGCCAGCAGCTTAGCGGATTACTACGAGCAGTACTTC. This sequence encodes CASSLADYYEQYF.